The clone carrying this TCR beta chain appeared many times. V lost 10 bases to trimming and J lost 6 bases; unmatched junction nucleotides: 13. The CDR3 consists of 15 residues. CDR1 is SNHLY and CDR2 is FYNNEI in the germline V gene. This entry is derived from a study of regulatory T cells in long-lasting Graves disease. Across the study: Graves' patients who were just diagnosed had used antithyroid drugs for under 3 months.

Through Arm-PCR of CDR3 regions and iRepertoire HTBI primers, TCR beta libraries were built. MiXCR, run by TCRdb on the multiplex PCR reads, gives a single entry per CDR3 protein. Of roughly 420,000 distinct CDR3 sequences listed, around 13% are singletons. The time point denotes: newly diagnosed GD, antithyroid drugs for less than 3 months. PBMC-extracted RNA yielded the TCR library. This sample was shared with a second study, whose subject was T cells in Graves' hyperthyroidism and ophthalmopathy.

The chain employs TRBV2 and TRBJ2-1, with 9 bases fitting TRBD2. The input for sequencing was peripheral blood mononuclear cells (PBMCs), taken at new diagnosis, from a patient treated with antithyroid drugs. This receptor was taken from a woman aged 45-65 years with Graves disease. The CDR3 reads CATTLWASGTNEQFF. The CDR3 nucleotides are TGTGCCACCACACTTTGGGCTAGCGGGACCAATGAGCAGTTCTTC. The whole variable domain, filled in from reference TRBV2 and TRBJ2-1, reads EPEVTQTPSHQVTQMGQEVILRCVPISNHLYFYWYRQILGQKVEFLVSFYNNEISEKSEIFDDQFSVERPDGSNFTLKIRSTKLEDSAMYFCATTLWASGTNEQFFGPGTRLTVL.